The 29 T cell receptor beta chains reported below all come from one sample, sequenced in a study of long-term antiretroviral therapy in people with HIV. Researchers report immunoSEQ v3.0 was run at survey level. Clones were sequenced by immunoSEQ multiplex PCR, and TCRdb holds only the in-frame ones, with some missing. Of roughly 16,000 clones detected, 60% to 80% appear once; the ten largest clones hold 10% to 14%. The sequences come from unsorted PBMCs, collected 2.3 years after starting antiretroviral therapy. These receptors came from a woman in her forties with HIV.

The chain recombines TRBV19 with TRBJ2-7; 11 nucleotides match TRBD2. The CDR3 is 16 amino acids. Looked up from germline, CDR1 is LNHDA and CDR2 is SQIVND (reference sequence). V was pared by 4 bases and J by 3 bases, with 8 bases of the junction left unmatched. The CDR3 nucleotides are TGTGCCAGTAGTAAACAACAGACTAGCGGGAACTACGAGCAGTACTTC. Translating gives CASSKQQTSGNYEQYF.

The rearrangement uses TRBV5-6 and TRBJ1-4, with D tentatively TRBD1 (5 bases). This CDR3 has 12 residues. Germline V lookup: CDR1 SGHDT, CDR2 YYEEEE. V lost 4 bases, J lost 14 bases, and 15 bases lay in between. The CDR3 sequence: CASSGGEGRLFF. CDR3 nucleotide sequence: TGTGCCAGCAGCGGGGGAGAAGGGCGGCTGTTTTTT.

J is TRBJ2-7 and V is TRBV7-9; 9 positions agree with TRBD2. This CDR3 contains 14 residues. Germline-derived CDR1 and CDR2 are SEHNR and FQNEAQ (reference sequence). V was pared by 5 bases and J by 4 bases, with 6 bases of the junction left unmatched. CDR3 sequence (DNA): TGTGCCAGCAGCCCGGCTAGCGGGACTTACGAGCAGTACTTC. Its translation is CASSPASGTYEQYF.

V and J are TRBV19 and TRBJ2-2; D unresolved. The CDR3 contains 19 residues. Germline V gene lookup returns CDR1 LNHDA and CDR2 SQIVND (reference sequence). V was shortened by 2 bases and J by 1 base, with 20 bases between the two germline ends. CDR3 sequence reads: CASSISLPSISLNTGELFF. The DNA of the CDR3 is TGTGCCAGTAGTATAAGTCTACCCTCAATTAGCCTGAACACCGGGGAGCTGTTTTTT.

The V gene is TRBV6-1, the J gene TRBJ2-7; D is unclear. The CDR3 sequence is 11 residues long. Trimming removed 8 bases from V and 2 bases from J, with 7 bases in between. The V gene's germline CDR1 is MNHNS and CDR2 SASEGT. In DNA, the CDR3 is TGTGCCAGCGAGACGGCCTACGAGCAGTACTTC. It yields the protein CASETAYEQYF.

The chain recombines TRBV7-2 with TRBJ1-6, with D uncertain. CDR3 length equals 12 residues. CDR1 is SGHTA, CDR2 FQGNSA, per germline. With 1 base removed from V and 13 bases from J, the gap between germline ends came to 8 bases. As DNA, the CDR3 is TGTGCCAGCAGCTTAGAGAGACGGCCCCTCCACTTT. Protein sequence: CASSLERRPLHF.

The chain uses TRBV7-8 and TRBJ1-1; no reliable D call. This CDR3 contains 13 residues. The V gene lost 5 bases and the J gene lost 3 bases, with 10 bases spanning the gap. The germline V gene has CDR1 SGHVS and CDR2 FQNEAQ. The CDR3 bases are TGTGCCAGCAGCGTTGCCTGGTACACTGAAGCTTTCTTT. This encodes CASSVAWYTEAFF.

The rearrangement uses TRBV30 and TRBJ2-3; 12 nucleotides agree with TRBD2. V was clipped by 2 bases and J by 0 bases; unmatched bases: 9. This CDR3 region has 18 residues. Germline V gene data show CDR1 as GTSNPN and CDR2 as SVGIG (reference sequence). The CDR3 spells CAWSTGTSGYSSTDTQYF. The CDR3 DNA reads TGTGCCTGGAGTACCGGGACTAGCGGGTACTCTAGCACAGATACGCAGTATTTT.

This chain joins TRBV29-1 and TRBJ1-5; 9 bases fit TRBD1. From germline, CDR1 is SQVTM and CDR2 ANQGSEA. The CDR3 spans 14 residues. V was clipped by 6 bases and J by 7 bases; unmatched bases: 10. In DNA form, the CDR3 reads TGCAGCGTACGGACAGGGGCTAGGGGACAGCCCCAGCATTTT. The encoded protein is CSVRTGARGQPQHF.

The gene calls are TRBV9 and TRBJ1-3; D gene uncertain. V shed 3 bases and J shed 2 bases, with 3 bases lying between them. Germline lookup yields CDR1 SGDLS and CDR2 YYNGEE. This CDR3 region has 12 residues. CDR3 bases: TGTGCCAGCAGCGCCGCTGGAAACACCATATATTTT. Translating it yields CASSAAGNTIYF. Using reference TRBV9 and TRBJ1-3 for the parts outside the CDR3, the full variable domain is DSGVTQTPKHLITATGQRVTLRCSPRSGDLSVYWYQQSLDQGLQFLIQYYNGEERAKGNILERFSAQQFPDLHSELNLSSLELGDSALYFCASSAAGNTIYFGEGSWLTVV.

The chain employs TRBV7-9 and TRBJ1-1, with TRBD1 matching over 7 bases. The germline V gene has CDR1 SEHNR and CDR2 FQNEAQ (reference sequence). The CDR3 is made up of 11 amino acids. Trimming at V came to 7 bases and at J to 12 bases, leaving 8 bases not matched to a gene. The DNA of the CDR3 is TGTGCCAGCACCGCTACAGGGGACTCTTTCTTT. Protein: CASTATGDSFF.

V is TRBV5-1 and J is TRBJ2-5; D call uncertain. V was cut by 1 base and J by 0 bases, with 13 bases left in between. From germline, CDR1 is SGHRS and CDR2 YFSETQ. There are 16 residues in the CDR3. The CDR3 loop reads CASSLSFGRHQETQYF. For the CDR3, the DNA is TGCGCCAGCAGCTTGTCCTTTGGGCGGCACCAAGAGACCCAGTACTTC.

This clone was picked up a small number of times. This rearrangement joins TRBV5-5 to TRBJ2-2; D gene uncertain. CDR1 and CDR2 (germline): SGHKS, YYEKEE (reference sequence). The V and J ends lost 7 bases and 7 bases respectively, with 14 bases between them. CDR3 length equals 13 residues. The chain's CDR3 is CASDQGFVGELFF. Written as DNA, the CDR3 is TGTGCCAGCGACCAAGGGTTCGTCGGGGAGCTGTTTTTT.

This chain joins TRBV7-8 and TRBJ2-1; the D is unclear. V lost 1 base to trimming and J lost 5 bases, with 15 bases between them. The CDR3 runs 16 residues. CDR1 is SGHVS, CDR2 FQNEAQ, per germline. CDR3 sequence (DNA): TGTGCCAGCAGCTTAGTTAGTAGGTGGGGAAACAATGAGCAGTTCTTC. This gives the protein CASSLVSRWGNNEQFF.

This clone was counted a few times. V is TRBV2 and J is TRBJ2-5, with D maybe TRBD2 (5 bases). Trimming shortened V by 1 base and J by 8 bases, and 14 bases separated the two germline ends. In germline, CDR1 is SNHLY, CDR2 FYNNEI. CDR3 length equals 14 residues. DNA of the CDR3: TGTGCCAGCAGTGAAGGCCCAGCCGGGGAAACCCAGTACTTC. Protein sequence: CASSEGPAGETQYF.

This chain uses TRBV19 with TRBJ1-5; a weak D match, TRBD1 (5 bases). CDR1 and CDR2 from the germline V gene are LNHDA and SQIVND (reference sequence). Trimming removed 0 bases from V and 0 bases from J, with 9 bases in between. There are 16 residues in the CDR3. In DNA, the CDR3 is TGTGCCAGTAGTATAGATCACGGGGGTAGCAATCAGCCCCAGCATTTT. Residues: CASSIDHGGSNQPQHF.

The chain employs TRBV7-2 and TRBJ2-7, with D perhaps TRBD2 (5 bases). In germline, CDR1 is SGHTA, CDR2 FQGNSA. V was shortened by 3 bases and J by 0 bases, with 9 bases between the two germline ends. CDR3 size: 14 residues. CDR3 sequence (DNA): TGTGCCAGCAGCTTCTTGGGGAGCTCCTACGAGCAGTACTTC. Its translation is CASSFLGSSYEQYF.

The chain recombines TRBV19 with TRBJ2-2, with 7 bases identical to TRBD2. Germline values: CDR1 LNHDA, CDR2 SQIVND (reference sequence). V was pared by 3 bases and J by 8 bases, with 3 bases of the junction left unmatched. The CDR3 loop spans 13 amino acids. The CDR3: CASSIGSGGELFF. CDR3 nucleotides: TGTGCCAGTAGTATCGGTAGCGGGGGGGAGCTGTTTTTT.

This clone came up a few times. The rearrangement joins TRBV6-5 to TRBJ2-7; 7 nucleotides align to TRBD2. The CDR3 runs 11 residues. Germline loops: CDR1 MNHEY, CDR2 SVGAGI. Trimming removed 11 bases from V and 3 bases from J; junction bases left unmatched: 4. DNA for the CDR3: TGTGCCGCCTGGGGGGGCTACGAGCAGTACTTC. It yields the protein CAAWGGYEQYF.

In this sample, this clone turned up a few times. The chain couples TRBV7-9 to TRBJ1-2; TRBD1 aligns across 8 bases. V shed 9 bases, J shed 4 bases, and the junction held 10 bases outside the gene matches. There are 14 residues in the CDR3. Germline CDR1 SEHNR, CDR2 FQNEAQ (reference sequence). The CDR3 DNA reads TGTGCCAGTTTGTCAGACAGGGGTTTCTATGGCTACACCTTC. Residues: CASLSDRGFYGYTF.

The V and J genes are TRBV10-3 and TRBJ1-4, with 7 positions matching TRBD1. Germline lookup yields CDR1 ENHRY and CDR2 SYGVKD. The length of the CDR3 is 14 residues. V lost 4 bases and J lost 5; bases outside the gene matches: 4. As DNA, the CDR3 is TGTGCCATCAGTGGGACAGGCACAAATGAAAAACTGTTTTTT. Encoded protein: CAISGTGTNEKLFF.

This clone appeared a single time. This rearrangement joins TRBV7-1 to TRBJ1-4, with D perhaps TRBD1 (6 bases). TRBV7-1 is reported as an ORF; its role is uncertain. Trimming stripped 6 bases from V and 8 bases from J, with 19 bases between. CDR3 length equals 15 residues. Here the CDR3 DNA reads TGTGCCAGCAGTTATTACAGGGTGGTGGGGGAAAAACTGTTTTTT. It codes for CASSYYRVVGEKLFF.

The chain carries TRBV6-5 and TRBJ1-1; 7 bases fit TRBD1. V gave up 1 base and J gave up 4 bases; unmatched junction bases: 3. Germline lookup yields CDR1 MNHEY and CDR2 SVGAGI. The CDR3 extends over 14 amino acids. CDR3 region: CASSYWQGGTEAFF. CDR3 sequence (DNA): TGTGCCAGCAGTTACTGGCAGGGGGGCACTGAAGCTTTCTTT.

This clone appeared once. This chain joins TRBV4-2 and TRBJ2-5; 9 positions match TRBD2. V shed 1 base, J shed 2 bases, and the junction held 8 bases outside the gene matches. The CDR3 loop spans 17 amino acids. In germline, CDR1 is LGHNA, CDR2 YNFKEQ. The CDR3 loop reads CASSQGGGGREQETQYF. Written as DNA, the CDR3 is TGTGCCAGCAGCCAAGGGGGGGGCGGGAGGGAACAAGAGACCCAGTACTTC.

This clone was observed a few times. The genes are TRBV5-4 and TRBJ2-3; possibly TRBD1 for D (5 bases). This CDR3 is 15 amino acids long. The germline CDR1 and CDR2 sequences are SGHNT and YYREEE (reference sequence). Trimming left V 1 base short and J 0 bases short, with 9 bases between. This CDR3 reads CASSLQGGSTDTQYF. DNA of the CDR3: TGTGCCAGCAGCTTGCAGGGTGGTAGCACAGATACGCAGTATTTT.

V usage is TRBV30 and J usage is TRBJ1-2, with 7 bases fitting TRBD1. Unmatched junction bases numbered 10, after V lost 4 bases and J lost 8 bases. The CDR3 is 13 residues long. CDR1 and CDR2 (germline): GTSNPN, SVGIG (reference sequence). The CDR3 nucleotides read TGTGCCTGGACCGGGGACAGTATGGGCGGCTACACCTTC. Translating it yields CAWTGDSMGGYTF.

This sequence joins TRBV27 and TRBJ1-5; a possible D gene is TRBD1 (6 bases). The CDR3 has 15 residues. The V gene's germline CDR1 is MNHEY and CDR2 SMNVEV (reference sequence). V lost 5 bases, J lost 0 bases, and 11 bases lay in between. The CDR3 DNA is TGTGCCAGCAGTGAACAGGGATATAGCAATCAGCCCCAGCATTTT. It specifies CASSEQGYSNQPQHF.

The V call is TRBV10-3, the J call TRBJ1-1; the D is unclear. This CDR3 has 12 residues. The germline V gene has CDR1 ENHRY and CDR2 SYGVKD. Trimming left V 10 bases short and J 1 base short, with 10 bases between. The CDR3 DNA is TGTGCCAGCGAAGTCCCGAACACTGAAGCTTTCTTT. It encodes CASEVPNTEAFF.

The gene calls are TRBV5-1 and TRBJ1-3, with unresolved D. Germline V gene lookup returns CDR1 SGHRS and CDR2 YFSETQ. Trimming shortened V by 1 base and J by 2 bases, and 13 bases separated the two germline ends. The CDR3 runs 16 residues. DNA of the CDR3: TGCGCCAGCAGCTTGCAGGCAGGCTTTACTGGAAACACCATATATTTT. Translating it yields CASSLQAGFTGNTIYF.